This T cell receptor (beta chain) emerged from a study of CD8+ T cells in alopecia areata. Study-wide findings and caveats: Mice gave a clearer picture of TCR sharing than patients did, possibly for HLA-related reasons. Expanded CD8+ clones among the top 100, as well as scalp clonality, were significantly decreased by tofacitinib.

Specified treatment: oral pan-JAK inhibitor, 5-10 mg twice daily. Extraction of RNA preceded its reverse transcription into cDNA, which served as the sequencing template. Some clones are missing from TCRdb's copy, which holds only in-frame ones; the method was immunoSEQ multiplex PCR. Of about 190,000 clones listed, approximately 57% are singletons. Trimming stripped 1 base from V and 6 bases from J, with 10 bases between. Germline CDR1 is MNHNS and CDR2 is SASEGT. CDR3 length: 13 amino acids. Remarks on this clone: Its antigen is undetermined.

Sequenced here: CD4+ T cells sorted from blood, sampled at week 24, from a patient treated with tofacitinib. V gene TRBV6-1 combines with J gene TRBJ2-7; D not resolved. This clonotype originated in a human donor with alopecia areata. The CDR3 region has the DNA TGTGCCAGCAGTGAAGGCAGGCCTACCGAGCAGTACTTC. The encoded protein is CASSEGRPTEQYF.